A selection of T cell receptor beta chains follows, all from one sample in a study of radiotherapy plus CTLA-4 blockade in lung cancer. Measured with immunoSEQ multiplex PCR; TCRdb has only the in-frame clones, and not every one. The sample shows tens of thousands of clones, roughly four fifths of them seen only once. Source: peripheral blood, taken from a patient treated with radiotherapy plus ipilimumab. The source is a human donor with non-small cell lung cancer who had a complete response to radiotherapy plus ipilimumab. Both conserved end residues are trimmed from each CDR3. D genes are given only for firm matches.

NA	TRBV29-1	TRBJ1-4	SVVQGNEKLF
NA	TRBV21-1	TRBJ1-1	ASSVHRGPNTEAF
TRBD1	TRBV30	TRBJ1-5	AWSGQGGQPQH
TRBD1	TRBV5-1	TRBJ2-7	ASSRDSYYEQY
NA	TRBV27	TRBJ2-1	ASNKFGPTYNEQF
NA	TRBV11-2	TRBJ1-4	ASSSPRGWANEKLF
NA	TRBV28	TRBJ1-2	ASSLGSTNYGYT
NA	TRBV4-1	TRBJ1-4	ASSHVLPGQTTNEKLF
TRBD2	TRBV7-9	TRBJ2-2	ASSSFGGAGELF
NA	TRBV2	TRBJ1-5	ASSGRSYKGNQPQH
NA	TRBV30	TRBJ2-2	AWSVRRTLNTGELF
NA	TRBV27	TRBJ2-2	ASSWQVNTGELF
TRBD2	TRBV30	TRBJ2-7	AFSRQRGVYEQY
NA	TRBV5-1	TRBJ2-3	ASSSERADTQY
NA	TRBV6-5	TRBJ1-4	ASKVGGANEKLF
TRBD1	TRBV19	TRBJ1-5	ASSTLGQTYSNQPQH
NA	TRBV5-6	TRBJ1-2	ASSLGQRNYGYT
NA	TRBV10-3	TRBJ2-5	AISESSGQETQY
TRBD2	TRBV4-1	TRBJ2-2	ASSRNSGGNTGELF
NA	TRBV9	TRBJ1-6	ASSVGGGGSYNSPLH
NA	TRBV6-1	TRBJ2-1	ASSLDSTNEQF
NA	TRBV2	NA	ASSSGLTYEQY
NA	TRBV11-3	TRBJ1-2	ASSSPRGMRRGYGYT
TRBD1	TRBV5-4	TRBJ1-2	ASTGGGTGGSLYGYT
TRBD2	TRBV18	TRBJ2-2	ASSRGLAGEDTGELF
NA	TRBV19	TRBJ2-7	ASSIERGPYEQY
NA	TRBV25-1	TRBJ1-1	ASSEVGGRTEAF
NA	TRBV27	TRBJ1-5	ASSLLGPKPQH
TRBD1	TRBV5-6	TRBJ1-2	ASSAVPGQVDGYT
NA	TRBV5-5	TRBJ1-5	ASSREGGNQPQH
NA	TRBV7-2	TRBJ2-6	ASSQAVQANSGANVLT
TRBD2	TRBV2	TRBJ2-1	ASRREAYNEQF
TRBD2	TRBV9	TRBJ2-1	ASSSLADNEQF
NA	TRBV5-5	TRBJ1-5	ASSRTGGRDQPQH
TRBD2	TRBV13	TRBJ2-3	ASSLGPGAGGRRDTQY
NA	TRBV5-1	TRBJ2-1	ASSLAEGRSFGNEQF
TRBD1	TRBV7-2	TRBJ1-4	ASSPQTGPNEKLF
TRBD1	TRBV5-5	TRBJ1-3	ASSVGGFGNTIY
NA	TRBV19	TRBJ1-2	ASSIRQRAGYT
NA	TRBV30	TRBJ2-3	AWSLGMRADTQY
TRBD1	TRBV27	TRBJ1-1	ASSAKAGDRRSTEAF
TRBD2	TRBV10-3	TRBJ2-3	AISEASGARKADTQY
NA	TRBV4-3	TRBJ1-2	ASSQDRTVYGYT